Listed here are 18 T cell receptor beta chains from one sample, sequenced in a study of blood T cell repertoires in COVID-19 (dated by TCRdb to the early 2020s). The method was the immunoSEQ multiplex PCR assay. TCRdb holds this immuneACCESS table with in-frame rearrangements only. Some clones are missing; in checked studies, unresolved V genes explain under half, and the rest has no known cause. For this sample the table gives a few hundred thousand clones, of which around 92% were detected only once. More than 0.95% of the sample is held by the ten biggest clonotypes. Sequencing was carried out using peripheral blood. The source of these receptors is a man aged 35 to 55 with acute or convalescent COVID-19.

On this clone: Additional DNA sequences in this sample encode the identical CDR3. The chain is built from TRBV30 and TRBJ1-5, with 8 bases that match TRBD1. CDR3 size: 13 residues. Per germline, CDR1 GTSNPN and CDR2 SVGIG (reference sequence). With V trimmed by 2 bases and J by 6 bases, 3 bases remained unmatched. The CDR3 protein is CAWSQGAGQPQHF. The DNA of the CDR3 is TGTGCCTGGAGTCAGGGGGCAGGTCAGCCCCAGCATTTT. Based on the CDR3 plus reference TRBV30 and TRBJ1-5, the full variable domain is SQTIHQWPATLVQPVGSPLSLECTVEGTSNPNLYWYRQAAGRGLQLLFYSVGIGQISSEVPQNLSASRPQDRQFILSSKKLLLSDSGFYLCAWSQGAGQPQHFGDGTRLSIL.

The gene calls are TRBV27 and TRBJ1-2; tentative D call: TRBD1 (5 bases). V was trimmed by 5 bases and J by 4 bases, leaving 11 bases between them. The CDR3 consists of 13 residues. CDR1 and CDR2 (germline): MNHEY, SMNVEV (reference sequence). The CDR3 sequence: CASSVQGSYGYTF. Here the CDR3 DNA reads TGTGCCAGCAGTGTTCAGGGAAGCTATGGCTACACCTTC.

This clone has only a few counts. The genes are TRBV5-1 and TRBJ2-3, with 8 bases that match TRBD2. Germline values: CDR1 SGHRS, CDR2 YFSETQ. Trimming took 6 bases from V and 1 from J; bases not matched to a gene: 7. This CDR3 has 15 amino acids. The DNA for the CDR3 is TGCGCCAGCACCATTTGGGGACTAGGCACAGATACGCAGTATTTT. This gives the protein CASTIWGLGTDTQYF. Together with reference TRBV5-1 and TRBJ2-3, the CDR3 gives the full variable domain: KAGVTQTPRYLIKTRGQQVTLSCSPISGHRSVSWYQQTPGQGLQFLFEYFSETQRNKGNFPGRFSGRQFSNSRSEMNVSTLELGDSALYLCASTIWGLGTDTQYFGPGTRLTVL.

The gene calls are TRBV28 and TRBJ1-3; D ambiguous. CDR1 is MDHEN and CDR2 is SYDVKM in the germline V gene. V dropped 3 bases and J dropped 4 bases, with 13 bases sitting between them. The CDR3 is 15 amino acids. The CDR3 spells CASSFSSGWGNTIYF. The DNA for the CDR3 is TGTGCCAGCAGTTTCTCGTCGGGGTGGGGAAACACCATATATTTT.

J is TRBJ1-1 and V is TRBV7-6, with D perhaps matching TRBD1 (6 bases). Germline lookup yields CDR1 SGHVS and CDR2 FNYEAQ. The CDR3 consists of 16 residues. Trimming shortened V by 5 bases and J by 4 bases, and 20 bases separated the two germline ends. CDR3 protein: CASSLKRGFVGTEAFF. The CDR3 DNA follows: TGTGCCAGCAGCCTTAAAAGGGGGTTCGTCGGCACTGAAGCTTTCTTT.

This clone was observed once. The V and J genes are TRBV5-4 and TRBJ2-5; tentatively, D is TRBD1 (5 bases). V lost 5 bases, J lost 7 bases, and 21 bases lay in between. The CDR3 totals 15 residues. The germline CDR1 and CDR2 sequences are SGHNT and YYREEE (reference sequence). CDR3: CASRPDIRQRGTQYF. In DNA, the CDR3 is TGTGCCAGCAGGCCGGACATCCGTCAGCGAGGGACCCAGTACTTC.

This chain uses TRBV9 with TRBJ1-1; possible D gene TRBD1, 6 bases. Germline V gene data show CDR1 as SGDLS and CDR2 as YYNGEE. V lost 3 bases and J lost 7, with 13 bases in between. The CDR3 has 13 residues. In nucleotides, the CDR3 is TGTGCCAGCAGCGGGTCGGGGGGCTATGAAGCTTTCTTT. Encoded protein: CASSGSGGYEAFF.

Only one count was recorded for this clone. J is TRBJ2-1 and V is TRBV28; 7 bases are a match to TRBD2. V shed 5 bases and J 0 bases; nucleotides not matched to a gene: 4. This CDR3 is 15 amino acids long. Per the germline V gene, CDR1 is MDHEN and CDR2 is SYDVKM. The CDR3 DNA follows: TGTGCCAGCAGTCCTAGCGGTAGCTCCTACAATGAGCAGTTCTTC. This gives the protein CASSPSGSSYNEQFF.

J is TRBJ1-2 and V is TRBV2; maybe TRBD1 (6 bases). Germline V gene lookup returns CDR1 SNHLY and CDR2 FYNNEI. This CDR3 has 14 amino acids. With 7 bases removed from V and 5 bases from J, the gap between germline ends came to 17 bases. The DNA for the CDR3 is TGTGCCAGCACCCCCGGTAGGACAGTATATGGCTACACCTTC. This gives the protein CASTPGRTVYGYTF.

The genes are TRBV12-2 and TRBJ1-1; the listed D gene, TRBD1, was not tested against the DNA. TRBV12-2 constitutes a pseudogene. The CDR3 runs 10 residues. The CDR3 region has the DNA TGTGCAAGTCGCCCCAGAACGGCTTTCTTT. Translated, it gives CASRPRTAFF.

The chain uses TRBV19 and TRBJ1-1; tentatively, D is TRBD1 (5 bases). Trimming took 6 bases from V and 0 from J, leaving 17 bases between them. Germline V gene data show CDR1 as LNHDA and CDR2 as SQIVND (reference sequence). The CDR3 has 16 amino acids. The CDR3 region has the DNA TGTGCCAGTAGCCCCTTCGGGGGGTCTTTGAACACTGAAGCTTTCTTT. It is translated as CASSPFGGSLNTEAFF.

J is TRBJ1-1 and V is TRBV12-3 or TRBV12-4, with D tentatively TRBD1 (5 bases). The CDR3 is 13 amino acids. V shed 8 bases and J shed 1 base, with 11 bases lying between them. CDR3 protein: CASSWGQNTEAFF. CDR3 DNA sequence: TGTGCCAGCTCGTGGGGCCAGAACACTGAAGCTTTCTTT.

V gene TRBV5-1 combines with J gene TRBJ2-5; 14 bases are shared with TRBD2. V lost 2 bases to trimming and J lost 1 base; unmatched junction nucleotides: 7. CDR3 length: 18 amino acids. Germline-derived CDR1 and CDR2 are SGHRS and YFSETQ. Here the CDR3 reads CASSFGTSGGPPQETQYF. CDR3 coding DNA: TGCGCCAGCAGCTTCGGGACTAGCGGGGGCCCACCCCAAGAGACCCAGTACTTC.

This clone was found a few times. This rearrangement joins TRBV19 to TRBJ1-2; 7 bases map to TRBD1. The germline V gene has CDR1 LNHDA and CDR2 SQIVND (reference sequence). V dropped 8 bases and J dropped 4; count of bases not matched to a gene: 13. This CDR3 comprises 15 residues. Here the CDR3 reads CASSPFLGQIYGYTF. The CDR3 DNA sequence: TGTGCCAGTTCCCCGTTTTTGGGACAGATCTATGGCTACACCTTC. Supplemented by reference TRBV19 and TRBJ1-2, the full variable domain reads DGGITQSPKYLFRKEGQNVTLSCEQNLNHDAMYWYRQDPGQGLRLIYYSQIVNDFQKGDIAEGYSVSREKKESFPLTVTSAQKNPTAFYLCASSPFLGQIYGYTFGSGTRLTVV.

V is TRBV2 and J is TRBJ2-5; D is ambiguous. Germline-derived CDR1 and CDR2 are SNHLY and FYNNEI. The CDR3 is 13 amino acids. V lost 2 bases and J lost 2, with 6 bases in between. This chain's CDR3 is CASSENSQETQYF. The CDR3 region has the DNA TGTGCCAGCAGTGAAAACAGTCAAGAGACCCAGTACTTC.

This rearrangement joins TRBV27 to TRBJ2-1; a possible D gene is TRBD2 (7 bases). The CDR3 runs to 15 residues. Trimming removed 3 bases from V and 8 bases from J, with 17 bases in between. CDR1 MNHEY and CDR2 SMNVEV come from the germline V gene (reference sequence). CDR3 in amino acids: CASSLRWGGYYEQFF. CDR3 coding DNA: TGTGCCAGCAGTTTGAGGTGGGGGGGCTATTATGAGCAGTTCTTC.

This rearrangement joins TRBV7-9 to TRBJ2-2; 8 bases align to TRBD2. This CDR3 is built from 17 residues. The junction had 10 bases not matched to a gene; V was cut back by 5 bases and J by 2 bases. The germline gives CDR1 SEHNR, CDR2 FQNEAQ (reference sequence). The CDR3 DNA sequence: TGTGCCAGCAGCCTCCTTCCGGGACTAGTAAACACCGGGGAGCTGTTTTTT. The encoded protein is CASSLLPGLVNTGELFF.

The chain links TRBV28 to TRBJ2-7; 7 nucleotides align to TRBD2. The germline gives CDR1 MDHEN, CDR2 SYDVKM. The CDR3 sequence is 15 residues long. The ends lost 4 bases at V and 5 bases at J; junction bases unmatched: 11. CDR3 in amino acids: CASSSWTRRVNEQYF. Written as DNA, the CDR3 is TGTGCCAGCAGTTCTTGGACTAGGAGGGTTAACGAGCAGTACTTC.